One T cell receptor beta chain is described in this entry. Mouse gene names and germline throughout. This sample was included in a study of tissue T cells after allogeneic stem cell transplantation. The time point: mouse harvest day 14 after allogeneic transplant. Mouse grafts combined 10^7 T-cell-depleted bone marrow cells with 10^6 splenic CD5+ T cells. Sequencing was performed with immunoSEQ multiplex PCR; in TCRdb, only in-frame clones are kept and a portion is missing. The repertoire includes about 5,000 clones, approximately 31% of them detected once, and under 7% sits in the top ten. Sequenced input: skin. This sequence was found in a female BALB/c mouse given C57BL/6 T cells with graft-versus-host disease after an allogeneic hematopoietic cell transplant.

The sequenced part of the CDR3 DNA is TGTGCCAGCAGCCAAGAAGCGGGGGTTAACTATGCTGAGCAGTTC. Its translation: CASSQEAGVNYAEQF. The full CDR3 is CASSQEAGVNYAEQFF. The chain couples TRBV2 to TRBJ2-1; D assignment may be TRBD1 or TRBD2 (5 bases each). Read data end 1 residue before the CDR3 end; the end is taken from the germline J gene. Germline CDR1 is LGHNA and CDR2 is YSYQKL. Trimming took off 0 bases at V and 0 bases at J, with 9 bases between the two ends. The CDR3 is 16 amino acids.